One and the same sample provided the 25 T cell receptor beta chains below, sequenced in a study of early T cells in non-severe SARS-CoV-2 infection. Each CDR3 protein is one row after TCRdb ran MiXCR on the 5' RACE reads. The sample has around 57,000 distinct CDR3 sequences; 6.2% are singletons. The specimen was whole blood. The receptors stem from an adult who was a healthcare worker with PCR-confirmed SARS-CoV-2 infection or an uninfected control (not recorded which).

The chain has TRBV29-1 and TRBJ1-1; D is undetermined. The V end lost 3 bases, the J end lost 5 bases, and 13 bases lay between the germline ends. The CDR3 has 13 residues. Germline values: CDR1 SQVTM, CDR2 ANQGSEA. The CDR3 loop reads CSVDSGLGTEAFF. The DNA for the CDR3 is TGCAGCGTTGACTCGGGCCTAGGGACTGAAGCTTTCTTT.

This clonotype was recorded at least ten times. CDR3 coding DNA: TGTGCCAGCAAAGGTCGGACCTACAATGAGCAGTTCTTC. This encodes CASKGRTYNEQFF. V is TRBV6-5 and J is TRBJ2-1; D gene unclear. From germline, CDR1 is MNHEY and CDR2 SVGAGI. V was clipped by 7 bases and J by 2 bases, with 9 bases between them. There are 13 residues in the CDR3.

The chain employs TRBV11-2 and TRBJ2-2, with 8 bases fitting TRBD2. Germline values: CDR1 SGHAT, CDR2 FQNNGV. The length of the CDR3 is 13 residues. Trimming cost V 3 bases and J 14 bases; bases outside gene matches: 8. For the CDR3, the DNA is TGTGCCAGCAGCTTGGGATACAGCGGGGGCCTGTTTTTT. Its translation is CASSLGYSGGLFF.

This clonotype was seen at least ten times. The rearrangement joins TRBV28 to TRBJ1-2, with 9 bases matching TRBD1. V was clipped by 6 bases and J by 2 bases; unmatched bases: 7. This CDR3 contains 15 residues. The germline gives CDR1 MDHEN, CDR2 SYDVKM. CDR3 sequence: CASSPWGTGNYGYTF. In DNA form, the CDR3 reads TGTGCCAGCAGCCCTTGGGGGACAGGGAACTATGGCTACACCTTC.

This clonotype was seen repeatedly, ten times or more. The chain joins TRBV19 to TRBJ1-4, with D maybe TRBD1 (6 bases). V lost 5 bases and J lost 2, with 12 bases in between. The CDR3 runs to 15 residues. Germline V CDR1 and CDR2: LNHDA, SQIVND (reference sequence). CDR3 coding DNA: TGTGCCAGTAGTTCGTGGGGGGCTACTAATGAAAAACTGTTTTTT. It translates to CASSSWGATNEKLFF.

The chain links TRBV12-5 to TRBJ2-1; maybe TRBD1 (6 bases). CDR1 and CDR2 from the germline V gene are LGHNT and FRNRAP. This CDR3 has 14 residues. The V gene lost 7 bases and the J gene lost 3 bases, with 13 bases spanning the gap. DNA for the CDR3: TGTGCTAGTGATCACAGGGATATCTACAATGAGCAGTTCTTC. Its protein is CASDHRDIYNEQFF.

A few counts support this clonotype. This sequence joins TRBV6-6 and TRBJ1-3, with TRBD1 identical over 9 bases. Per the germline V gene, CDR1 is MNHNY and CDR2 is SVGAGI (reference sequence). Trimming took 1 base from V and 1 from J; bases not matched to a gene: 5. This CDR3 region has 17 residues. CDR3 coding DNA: TGTGCCAGCAGTTACTTACGAGACAGGGGGTCTGGAAACACCATATATTTT. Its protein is CASSYLRDRGSGNTIYF.

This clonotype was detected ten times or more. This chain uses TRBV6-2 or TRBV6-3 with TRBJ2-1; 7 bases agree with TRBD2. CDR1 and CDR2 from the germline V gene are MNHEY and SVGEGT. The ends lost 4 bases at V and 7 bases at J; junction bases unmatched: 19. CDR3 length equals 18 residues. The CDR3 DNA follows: TGTGCCAGCAGTTCACAGTCCCGGGGGGACTTTAGTTTGAATGAGCAGTTCTTC. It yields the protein CASSSQSRGDFSLNEQFF.

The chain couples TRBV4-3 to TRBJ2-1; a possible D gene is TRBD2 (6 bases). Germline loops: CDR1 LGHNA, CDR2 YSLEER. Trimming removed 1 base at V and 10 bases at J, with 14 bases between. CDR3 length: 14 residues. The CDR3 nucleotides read TGCGCCAGCAGCCAAGCCGGAGGGCGCCTGGAGCAGTTCTTC. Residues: CASSQAGGRLEQFF.

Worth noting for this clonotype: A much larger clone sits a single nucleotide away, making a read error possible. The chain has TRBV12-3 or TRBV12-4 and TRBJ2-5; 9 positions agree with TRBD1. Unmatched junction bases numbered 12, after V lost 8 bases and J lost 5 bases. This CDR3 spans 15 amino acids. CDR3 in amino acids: CASGPDRGPRETQYF. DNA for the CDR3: TGTGCCAGCGGCCCGGACAGGGGACCCAGGGAGACCCAGTACTTC.

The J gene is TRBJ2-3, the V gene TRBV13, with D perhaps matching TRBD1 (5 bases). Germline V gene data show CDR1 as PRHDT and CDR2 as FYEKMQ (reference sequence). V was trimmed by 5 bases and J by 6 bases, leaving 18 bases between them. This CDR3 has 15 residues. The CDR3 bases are TGTGCCAGCAGCATACGACAGAGACCCTCCGATACGCAGTATTTT. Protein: CASSIRQRPSDTQYF.

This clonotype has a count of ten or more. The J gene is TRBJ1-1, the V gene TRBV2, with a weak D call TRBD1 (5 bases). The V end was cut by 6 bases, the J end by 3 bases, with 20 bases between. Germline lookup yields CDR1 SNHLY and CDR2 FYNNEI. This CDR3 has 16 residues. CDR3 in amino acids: CASRPGGAGRDTEAFF. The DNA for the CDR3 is TGTGCCAGCAGGCCCGGCGGGGCAGGTAGGGACACTGAAGCTTTCTTT.

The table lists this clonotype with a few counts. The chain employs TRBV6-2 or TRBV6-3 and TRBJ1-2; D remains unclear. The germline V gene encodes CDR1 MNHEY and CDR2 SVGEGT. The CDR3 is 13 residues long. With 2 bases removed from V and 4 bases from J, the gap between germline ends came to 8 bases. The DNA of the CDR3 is TGTGCCAGCAGTTACGTGGGTCTCTATGGCTACACCTTC. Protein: CASSYVGLYGYTF.

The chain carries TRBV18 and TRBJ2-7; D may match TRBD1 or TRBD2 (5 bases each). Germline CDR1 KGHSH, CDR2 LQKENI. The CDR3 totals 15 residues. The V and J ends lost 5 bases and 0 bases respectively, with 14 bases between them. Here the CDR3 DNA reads TGTGCCAGCTCATCCTCCGGGACCAGCTCCTACGAGCAGTACTTC. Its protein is CASSSSGTSSYEQYF.

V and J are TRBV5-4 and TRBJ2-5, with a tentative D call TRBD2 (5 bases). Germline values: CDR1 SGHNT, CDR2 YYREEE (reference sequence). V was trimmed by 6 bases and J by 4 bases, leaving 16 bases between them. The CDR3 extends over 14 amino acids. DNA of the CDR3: TGTGCCAGCACAGACCGCCGGGCGGGAGAGACCCAGTACTTC. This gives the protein CASTDRRAGETQYF.

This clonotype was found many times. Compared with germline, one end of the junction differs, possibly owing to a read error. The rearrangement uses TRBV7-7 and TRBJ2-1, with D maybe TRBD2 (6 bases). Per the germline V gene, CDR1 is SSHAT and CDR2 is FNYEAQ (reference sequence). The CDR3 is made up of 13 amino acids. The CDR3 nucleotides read TGTGCTAGCAGTGCCGGGACTCGCAATGAGCAGTTCTTC. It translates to CASSAGTRNEQFF.

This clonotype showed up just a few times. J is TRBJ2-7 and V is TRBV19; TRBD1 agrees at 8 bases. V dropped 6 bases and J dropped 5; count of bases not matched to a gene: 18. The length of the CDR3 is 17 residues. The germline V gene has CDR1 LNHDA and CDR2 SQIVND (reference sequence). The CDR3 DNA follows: TGTGCCAGTAGCGTGGGGACCGGACAGGGACTCTTCGACGAGCAGTACTTC. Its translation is CASSVGTGQGLFDEQYF. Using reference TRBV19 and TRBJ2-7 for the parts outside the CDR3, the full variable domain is DGGITQSPKYLFRKEGQNVTLSCEQNLNHDAMYWYRQDPGQGLRLIYYSQIVNDFQKGDIAEGYSVSREKKESFPLTVTSAQKNPTAFYLCASSVGTGQGLFDEQYFGPGTRLTVT.

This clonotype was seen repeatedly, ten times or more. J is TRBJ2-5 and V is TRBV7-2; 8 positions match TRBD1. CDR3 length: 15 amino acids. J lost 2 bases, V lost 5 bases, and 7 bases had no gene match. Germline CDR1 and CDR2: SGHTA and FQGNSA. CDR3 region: CASSPRTGLQETQYF. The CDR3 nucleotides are TGTGCCAGCAGCCCTCGGACAGGGTTACAAGAGACCCAGTACTTC.

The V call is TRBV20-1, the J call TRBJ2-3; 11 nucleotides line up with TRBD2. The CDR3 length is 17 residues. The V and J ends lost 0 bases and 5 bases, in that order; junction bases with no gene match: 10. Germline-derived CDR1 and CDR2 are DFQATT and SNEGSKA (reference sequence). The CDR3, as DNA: TGCAGTGCTAGAGACGCGACTAGCGGGGTTGCAATAGATACGCAGTATTTT. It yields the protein CSARDATSGVAIDTQYF.

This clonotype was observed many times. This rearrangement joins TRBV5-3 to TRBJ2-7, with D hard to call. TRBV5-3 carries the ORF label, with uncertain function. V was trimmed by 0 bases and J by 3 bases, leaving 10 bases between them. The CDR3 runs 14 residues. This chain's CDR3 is CARSLVTDYYEQYF. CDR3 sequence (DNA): TGTGCCAGAAGCTTGGTAACGGATTACTACGAGCAGTACTTC.

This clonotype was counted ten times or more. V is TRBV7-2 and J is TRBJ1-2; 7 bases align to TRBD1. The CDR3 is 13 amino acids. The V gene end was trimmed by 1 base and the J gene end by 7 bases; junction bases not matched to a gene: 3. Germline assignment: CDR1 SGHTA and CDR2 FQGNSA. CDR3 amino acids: CASSLDRGVGYTF. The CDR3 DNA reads TGTGCCAGCAGCTTAGACAGGGGCGTTGGCTACACCTTC.

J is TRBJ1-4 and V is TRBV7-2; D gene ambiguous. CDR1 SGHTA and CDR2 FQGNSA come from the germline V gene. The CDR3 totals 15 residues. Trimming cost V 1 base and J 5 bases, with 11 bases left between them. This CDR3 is CASSLGRRRNEKLFF. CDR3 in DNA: TGTGCCAGCAGCTTAGGACGGAGAAGGAATGAAAAACTGTTTTTT. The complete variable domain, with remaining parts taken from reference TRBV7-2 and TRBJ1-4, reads GAGVSQSPSNKVTEKGKDVELRCDPISGHTALYWYRQSLGQGLEFLIYFQGNSAPDKSGLPSDRFSAERTGGSVSTLTIQRTQQEDSAVYLCASSLGRRRNEKLFFGSGTQLSVL.

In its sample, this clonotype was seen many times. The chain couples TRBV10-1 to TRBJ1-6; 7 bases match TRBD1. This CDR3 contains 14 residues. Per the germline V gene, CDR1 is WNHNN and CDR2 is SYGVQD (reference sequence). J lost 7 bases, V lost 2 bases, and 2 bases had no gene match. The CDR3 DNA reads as TGCGCCAGCAGTGAGGGGACAGTGAATTCACCCCTCCACTTT. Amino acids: CASSEGTVNSPLHF.

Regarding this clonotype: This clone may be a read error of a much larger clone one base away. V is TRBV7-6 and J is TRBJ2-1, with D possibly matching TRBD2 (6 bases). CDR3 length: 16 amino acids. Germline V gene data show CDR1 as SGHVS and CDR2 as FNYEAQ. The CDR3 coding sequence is TGTGCCAGCAGTCGAACCGGGAGTAGCTCCTTCAATGAGCAGTTCTTC. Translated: CASSRTGSSSFNEQFF.

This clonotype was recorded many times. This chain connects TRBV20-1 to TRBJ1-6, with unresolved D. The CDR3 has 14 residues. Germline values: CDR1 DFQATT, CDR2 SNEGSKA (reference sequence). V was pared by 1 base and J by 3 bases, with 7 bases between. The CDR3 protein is CSARADVYNSPLHF. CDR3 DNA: TGCAGTGCTAGAGCTGACGTCTATAATTCACCCCTCCACTTT.